These 9 T cell receptor beta chains originate from one sample sequenced in a study of T cells in Graves' hyperthyroidism and ophthalmopathy. The source material, RNA transcripts, was used to amplify TCR beta CDR3 regions. When the TCR CDR3 underwent first-round RT-PCR, the HTBI primer set was used. One entry per CDR3 protein, called by TCRdb with MiXCR from the multiplex PCR reads. The sample gives 250,000 to 350,000 distinct CDR3 sequences, approximately 17% of which show up once; around a third is in the top ten. Sequenced material: blood. These receptors came from a man aged 30 to 45 with Graves' hyperthyroidism.

This clonotype was seen a handful of times. V usage is TRBV2 and J usage is TRBJ2-1; no clear D gene. V was pared by 4 bases and J by 7 bases, with 8 bases between. The CDR3 covers 12 residues. CDR1 and CDR2 from the germline V gene are SNHLY and FYNNEI. The CDR3 loop is CASSGNVNEQFF. The CDR3 DNA follows: TGTGCCAGCAGTGGGAATGTGAATGAGCAGTTCTTC.

This clonotype was detected many times. The V and J genes are TRBV5-1 and TRBJ2-3; the match to TRBD2 covers 9 bases. This CDR3 is built from 14 residues. Per germline, CDR1 SGHRS and CDR2 YFSETQ. The trim removed 2 bases at V and 3 bases at J, leaving 1 base unmatched. The CDR3 DNA reads TGCGCCAGCAGCTTCCTAGCGGGAACAGATACGCAGTATTTT. As protein: CASSFLAGTDTQYF.

This clonotype was counted at least ten times. V gene TRBV20-1 combines with J gene TRBJ2-3, with D perhaps matching TRBD2 (5 bases). The V end lost 3 bases, the J end lost 0 bases, and 16 bases lay between the germline ends. CDR1 is DFQATT and CDR2 is SNEGSKA in the germline V gene (reference sequence). The CDR3 is made up of 16 amino acids. The CDR3, as DNA: TGCAGTGCTAGCTCCGAGGGAACGAGAAGCACAGATACGCAGTATTTT. Its translation is CSASSEGTRSTDTQYF.

This clonotype has a single count. The rearrangement uses TRBV5-1 and TRBJ2-7, with D unclear. Germline loops: CDR1 SGHRS, CDR2 YFSETQ. The CDR3 spans 15 residues. Trimming removed 4 bases at V and 3 bases at J, with 17 bases between. The CDR3 DNA is TGCGCCAGCAGCGACAACATCCAAACTTACTACGAGCAGTACTTC. Protein: CASSDNIQTYYEQYF.

This clonotype was seen only a few times. The chain uses TRBV24-1 and TRBJ1-2; no definite D call. The CDR3 sequence is 13 residues long. Germline-derived CDR1 and CDR2 are KGHDR and SFDVKD. The germline V and J ends were trimmed by 1 base and 6 bases, with 8 bases remaining between them. The CDR3 loop reads CATSDFAGNGYTF. The CDR3 nucleotides read TGTGCCACCAGTGATTTTGCGGGAAATGGCTACACCTTC.

This clonotype has at least ten counts. The V and J genes are TRBV3-1 and TRBJ2-3, with D uncertain. Germline V gives CDR1 LGHDT, CDR2 YNNKEL (reference sequence). The V end lost 4 bases, the J end lost 4 bases, and 9 bases lay between the germline ends. The CDR3 runs to 13 residues. This CDR3 reads CASSRTPPDTQYF. As DNA, the CDR3 is TGTGCCAGCAGCCGAACCCCACCAGATACGCAGTATTTT.

This clonotype was recorded a few times. The chain has TRBV12-3 or TRBV12-4 and TRBJ2-7, with TRBD2 identical over 7 bases. Germline trimming cut 7 bases from V and 6 bases from J; bases unmatched to any gene: 18. The CDR3 extends over 16 amino acids. As DNA, the CDR3 is TGTGCCAGCAACTATTTCCCCGGGAGGCCTGGTAGCGAGCAGTACTTC. It is translated as CASNYFPGRPGSEQYF.

This clonotype was seen a handful of times. The CDR3 protein is CATAGWGYEQYF. The CDR3 nucleotides read TGTGCCACCGCAGGATGGGGCTACGAGCAGTACTTC. The chain carries TRBV7-9 and TRBJ2-7; no clear D gene. From germline, CDR1 is SEHNR and CDR2 FQNEAQ (reference sequence). Trimming left V 10 bases short and J 3 bases short, with 13 bases between. There are 12 residues in the CDR3.

The CDR3 sequence is CSARTSGATYNEQFF. DNA of the CDR3: TGCAGTGCTAGGACTAGCGGGGCTACCTACAATGAGCAGTTCTTC. The chain couples TRBV20-1 to TRBJ2-1; 11 bases align to TRBD2. Germline lookup yields CDR1 DFQATT and CDR2 SNEGSKA (reference sequence). CDR3 length: 15 residues. J lost 2 bases, V lost 3 bases, and 3 bases had no gene match.